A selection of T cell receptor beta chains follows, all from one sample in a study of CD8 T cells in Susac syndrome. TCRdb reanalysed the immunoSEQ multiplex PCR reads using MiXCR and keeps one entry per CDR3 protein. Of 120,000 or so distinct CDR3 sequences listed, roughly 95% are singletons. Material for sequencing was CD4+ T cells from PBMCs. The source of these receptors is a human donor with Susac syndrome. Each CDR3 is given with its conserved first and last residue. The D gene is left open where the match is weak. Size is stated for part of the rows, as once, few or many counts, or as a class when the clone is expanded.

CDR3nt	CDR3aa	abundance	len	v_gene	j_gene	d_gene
TGCAGTGTTTCCAGATTGAGCTCCTACAATGAGCAGTTCTTC	CSVSRLSSYNEQFF	.	14	TRBV20-1	TRBJ2-1	.
TGCAGTGCTAGAGATCACCTAGCGGGAGACGCAGATACGCAGTATTTT	CSARDHLAGDADTQYF	.	16	TRBV20-1	TRBJ2-3	TRBD2
TGTGCCAGTAGTGCTCCCGGGACACCCTCTGGAAACACCATATATTTT	CASSAPGTPSGNTIYF	.	16	TRBV19	TRBJ1-3	.
TGTGCCATCACCGAGGCCGGGACGGGGAACACTGAAGCTTTCTTT	CAITEAGTGNTEAFF	.	15	TRBV10-3	TRBJ1-1	.
TGTGCCAGCTCACCACCGGGTAGCGGGAGCTATGAGCAGTTCTTC	CASSPPGSGSYEQFF	.	15	TRBV18	TRBJ2-1	TRBD2
TGTGCCAGCAGTTACTCGAGTAGGGTCCACTACGAGCAGTACTTC	CASSYSSRVHYEQYF	.	15	TRBV6-2/TRBV6-3	TRBJ2-7	.
TGTGCCAGTAGCCAACAGAGGGACACTGAAGCTTTCTTT	CASSQQRDTEAFF	.	13	TRBV19	TRBJ1-1	.
TGCAGCGTTGGTAGGCCCAATCAGCCCCAGCATTTT	CSVGRPNQPQHF	.	12	TRBV29-1	TRBJ1-5	.
TGTGCCAGCAGCCCCCCATTAGCGGGAGGGCCGGACAATGAGCAGTTCTTC	CASSPPLAGGPDNEQFF	once	17	TRBV5-4	TRBJ2-1	TRBD2
TGTGCCAGCAGCTTAGTTGGTCGGGGCACAGATACGCAGTATTTT	CASSLVGRGTDTQYF	.	15	TRBV7-2	TRBJ2-3	.
TGTGCCAGCAGTTACGGATGGACTAGCGGGAGCATGGATTTT	CASSYGWTSGSMDF	.	14	TRBV6-5	TRBJ2-3	TRBD2
TGTGCCAGCAGCCCACCACAGGGGTCTGGCTACGAGCAGTACTTC	CASSPPQGSGYEQYF	.	15	TRBV28	TRBJ2-7	TRBD1
TGCAGCGTTGGGGGAACAAGGGGCGGCACTGAAGCTTTCTTT	CSVGGTRGGTEAFF	.	14	TRBV29-1	TRBJ1-1	.